A single sample is the source of the 5 T cell receptor beta chains below, sequenced in a study of T cell responses to AZD1222 COVID-19 vaccine. The repertoire was sequenced with immunoSEQ multiplex PCR; TCRdb's copy has only in-frame clones and lacks some. The sample has 150,000 to 200,000 clones, 85% to 95% seen once. Sequenced here: peripheral blood, sampled on day 0 of AZD1222 vaccination. The receptors derive from an adult in good health.

The chain carries TRBV24-1 and TRBJ2-1, with D perhaps given as TRBD1 or TRBD2 (6 bases each). The CDR3 extends over 16 amino acids. The germline V and J ends were trimmed by 4 bases and 1 base, with 13 bases remaining between them. Germline CDR1 KGHDR, CDR2 SFDVKD. CDR3 DNA sequence: TGTGCCACCAGTGAAATAGGGGGGATTTCCTACAATGAGCAGTTCTTC. Encoded protein: CATSEIGGISYNEQFF.

V usage is TRBV7-6 and J usage is TRBJ1-4, with TRBD1 as a possible D gene (6 bases). The CDR3 extends over 16 amino acids. Germline assignment: CDR1 SGHVS and CDR2 FNYEAQ. V lost 5 bases and J 4 bases, leaving 17 bases between the germline ends. The CDR3 DNA reads as TGTGCCAGCAGCCTCGGGACAATAGGGGTTAATGAAAAACTGTTTTTT. This codes for CASSLGTIGVNEKLFF.

The chain has TRBV27 and TRBJ1-5; 7 bases are a match to TRBD1. This CDR3 has 14 amino acids. The germline gives CDR1 MNHEY, CDR2 SMNVEV (reference sequence). Unmatched junction bases numbered 5, after V lost 2 bases and J lost 7 bases. The CDR3 protein is CASSLNRGGQPQHF. CDR3 nucleotides: TGTGCCAGCAGTTTAAACAGGGGTGGACAGCCCCAGCATTTT.

The rearrangement links TRBV29-1 to TRBJ1-1, with D hard to call. The ends were cut back, 4 bases at V and 7 bases at J, with 19 bases in the middle. From germline, CDR1 is SQVTM and CDR2 ANQGSEA. This CDR3 has 14 amino acids. Here the CDR3 reads CSVGSPLFDGEAFF. The CDR3 DNA sequence: TGCAGCGTTGGCAGCCCTTTGTTCGACGGTGAAGCTTTCTTT.

The chain has TRBV10-3 and TRBJ2-3; D is undetermined. This CDR3 comprises 14 residues. The V and J ends lost 6 bases and 2 bases respectively, with 12 bases between them. From germline, CDR1 is ENHRY and CDR2 SYGVKD. Here the CDR3 reads CAISSIPPTDTQYF. CDR3 in DNA: TGTGCCATCAGCTCAATCCCACCCACAGATACGCAGTATTTT.